This TCR beta chain derives from a study of blood T cell repertoires in COVID-19. Study background: COVID-19 samples, acute and convalescent, were from the United States, Italy and Spain.

The CDR3 sequence is 13 residues long. V lost 9 bases to trimming and J lost 5 bases, with 14 bases between them. Germline loops: CDR1 SGHTA, CDR2 FQGTGA. Grouping used clinical history reported by participants in a survey and questionnaire. Original methodology: Amplified reference gene primers provided the basis for estimating nucleated cell counts. The repertoire was sequenced with immunoSEQ multiplex PCR; TCRdb's copy has only in-frame clones and lacks some. V, J and clone size are taken as reported in that table, and D and trimming were inferred from the DNA itself. The sample includes about 270,000 clones, roughly 86% of them seen just once.

Sequenced sample: PBMCs or T cells enriched from blood (not recorded which). The J gene is TRBJ2-1, the V gene TRBV7-3; D perhaps matches TRBD2 (6 bases). The origin of this receptor is a woman aged 60-70 years who had recovered from COVID-19. The CDR3, as DNA: TGTGCCAGTGCCCGGGACTCAGACAATGAGCAGTTCTTC. Residues: CASARDSDNEQFF.